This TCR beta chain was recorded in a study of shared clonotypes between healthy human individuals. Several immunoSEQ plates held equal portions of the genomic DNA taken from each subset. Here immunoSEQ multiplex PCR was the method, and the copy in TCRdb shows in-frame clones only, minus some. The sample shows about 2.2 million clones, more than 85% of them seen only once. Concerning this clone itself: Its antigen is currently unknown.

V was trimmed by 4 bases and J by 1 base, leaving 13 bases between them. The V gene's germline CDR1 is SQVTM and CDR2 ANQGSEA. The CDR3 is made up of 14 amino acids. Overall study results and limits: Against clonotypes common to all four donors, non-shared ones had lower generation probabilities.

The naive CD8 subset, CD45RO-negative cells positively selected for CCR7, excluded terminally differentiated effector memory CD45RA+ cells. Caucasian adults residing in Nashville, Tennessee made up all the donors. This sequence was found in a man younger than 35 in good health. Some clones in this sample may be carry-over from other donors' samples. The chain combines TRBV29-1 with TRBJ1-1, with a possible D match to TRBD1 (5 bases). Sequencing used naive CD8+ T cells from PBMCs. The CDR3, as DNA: TGCAGCGTTGTGTCAGGGAGAAAGAACACTGAAGCTTTCTTT. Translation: CSVVSGRKNTEAFF.